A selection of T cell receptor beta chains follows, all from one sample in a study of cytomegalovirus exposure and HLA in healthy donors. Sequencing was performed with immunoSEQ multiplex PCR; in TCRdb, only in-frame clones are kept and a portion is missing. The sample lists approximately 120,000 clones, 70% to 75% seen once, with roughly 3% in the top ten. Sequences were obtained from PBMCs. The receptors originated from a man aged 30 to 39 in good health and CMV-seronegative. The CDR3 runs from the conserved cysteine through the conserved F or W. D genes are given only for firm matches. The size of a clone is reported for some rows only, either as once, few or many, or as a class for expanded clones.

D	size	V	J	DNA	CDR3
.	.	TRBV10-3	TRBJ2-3	TGTGCCATCAGTGATCCTTTCTTGGGGGGAGGCACAGATACGCAGTATTTT	CAISDPFLGGGTDTQYF
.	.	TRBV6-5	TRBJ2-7	TGTGCCAGCAGTTACCGGGACACCTCCTACGAGCAGTACTTC	CASSYRDTSYEQYF
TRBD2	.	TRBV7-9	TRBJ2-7	TGTGCCAGCAGCTTATCCTCGGTACTAGCGGACGAGCAGTACTTC	CASSLSSVLADEQYF
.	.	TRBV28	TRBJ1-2	TGTGCCAGCACCCCCCGCAGGCCCCCCTATGGCTACACCTTC	CASTPRRPPYGYTF
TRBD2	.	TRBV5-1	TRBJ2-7	TGCGCCAGCAGCTTGGAGTGGACTAGAGCCGAGCAGTACTTC	CASSLEWTRAEQYF
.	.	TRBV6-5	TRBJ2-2	TGTGCCAGCAGTTACCGGGGGACCACCGGGGAGCTGTTTTTT	CASSYRGTTGELFF
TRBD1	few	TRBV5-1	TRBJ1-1	TGCGCCAGCAGCGCCAGGGGGCTAGGTACTGAAGCTTTCTTT	CASSARGLGTEAFF
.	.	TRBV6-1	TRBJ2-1	TGTGCCAGCAGTGACAGGGTCCCCTACAATGAGCAGTTCTTC	CASSDRVPYNEQFF
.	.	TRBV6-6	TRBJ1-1	TGTGCCAGTCGTCCAGGGGCACCGGATGAAGCTTTCTTT	CASRPGAPDEAFF
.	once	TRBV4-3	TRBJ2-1	TGCGCCAGCAGCCAATTGACTAGCAATGAGCAGTTCTTC	CASSQLTSNEQFF
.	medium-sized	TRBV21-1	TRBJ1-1	TGTGCCAGCAGCAATGTTAGGGGGACCACTGAAGCTTTCTTT	CASSNVRGTTEAFF
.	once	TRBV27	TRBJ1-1	TGTGCCAGCAGTGCCGGAGGAGCGAACACTGAAGCTTTCTTT	CASSAGGANTEAFF
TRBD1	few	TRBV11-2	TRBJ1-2	TGTGCCAGCAGCCAGAGGACAGGGTGGGATGGCTACACCTTC	CASSQRTGWDGYTF
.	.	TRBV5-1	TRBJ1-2	TGCGCCAGCAGCTTGGCCCTGGGGCAGGGTGGCGGCTACACCTTC	CASSLALGQGGGYTF
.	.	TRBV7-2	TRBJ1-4	TGTGCCAGCAGCTTACAGGGCGAAAAACTGTTTTTT	CASSLQGEKLFF
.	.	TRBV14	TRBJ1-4	TGTGCCAGCAGCCAACGGGGGGGGAGCGAAAAACTGTTTTTT	CASSQRGGSEKLFF
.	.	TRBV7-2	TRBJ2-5	TGTGCCAGCAGCTTAGGTTTTAGCGGAGAGACCCAGTACTTC	CASSLGFSGETQYF
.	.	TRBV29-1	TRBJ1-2	TGCAGCGTTGAAGTGGTGCAGAAGTTGGGCGGCTACACCTTC	CSVEVVQKLGGYTF
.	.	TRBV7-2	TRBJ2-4	TGTGCCAGCAGCTTTTTAGCGGAGACAGCCAAAAACATTCAGTACTTC	CASSFLAETAKNIQYF
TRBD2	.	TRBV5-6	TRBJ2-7	TGTGCCAGCAGCGTCGGACTAGCAGCCTACGAGCAGTACTTC	CASSVGLAAYEQYF
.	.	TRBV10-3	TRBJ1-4	TGTGCCATCAGTGACAGGGCGGGGGAAAAACTGTTTTTT	CAISDRAGEKLFF
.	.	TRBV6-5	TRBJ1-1	TGTGCCAGCTACATGACAGTGAACACTGAAGCTTTCTTT	CASYMTVNTEAFF
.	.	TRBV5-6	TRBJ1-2	TGTGCCAGCAGCTTAGGGGACTATGGCTACACCTTC	CASSLGDYGYTF
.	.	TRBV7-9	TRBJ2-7	TGTGCCAGCAGCTTAGGAGGGTTCTACGAGCAGTACTTC	CASSLGGFYEQYF
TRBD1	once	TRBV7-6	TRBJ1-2	TGTGCCAGCAGCTTAGCCCCAGGGGGCGCACAGGGCTACACCTTC	CASSLAPGGAQGYTF
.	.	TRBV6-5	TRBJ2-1	TGTGCCAGCAGTTACTCGTACAGGTCCTACAATGAGCAGTTCTTC	CASSYSYRSYNEQFF
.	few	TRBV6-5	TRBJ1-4	TGTGCCAGCAGTTACTTAAAGGGGGAAAAACTGTTTTTT	CASSYLKGEKLFF
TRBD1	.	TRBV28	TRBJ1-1	TGTGCCACCGCAAACAGGGGGCTATGGACTGAAGCTTTCTTT	CATANRGLWTEAFF
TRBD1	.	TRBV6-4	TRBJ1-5	TGTGCCAGCAGCAGACCGGAACAGGGGGCTCGGGTTCAGCCCCAGCATTTT	CASSRPEQGARVQPQHF
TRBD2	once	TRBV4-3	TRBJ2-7	TGCGCCAGCAGCCAAGCTTACGGTAGCGGGAGGGCCAGGCAGTACTTC	CASSQAYGSGRARQYF
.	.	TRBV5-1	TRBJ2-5	TGCGCCAGCAGCTTGGAAGGACTGAGGAAGACCCAGTACTTC	CASSLEGLRKTQYF
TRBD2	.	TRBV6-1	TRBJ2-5	TGTGCCAGCAGTGTAACCGGGACTAGCGGGGCCCGCGGGACCCAGTACTTC	CASSVTGTSGARGTQYF
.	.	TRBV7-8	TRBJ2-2	TGTGCCAGCAGCGTTACCGGGACACCGAACACCGGGGAGCTGTTTTTT	CASSVTGTPNTGELFF
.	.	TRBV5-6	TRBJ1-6	TGTGCCAGCAGCTTGTATGCGGGAATGGATTCACCCCTCCACTTT	CASSLYAGMDSPLHF
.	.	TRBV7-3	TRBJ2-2	TGTGCCAGCAGCTCACCCACAGGGACCACCGGGGAGCTGTTTTTT	CASSSPTGTTGELFF
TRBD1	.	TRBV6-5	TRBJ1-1	TGTGCCAGCAGTTATACAGGGGAGAACACTGAAGCTTTCTTT	CASSYTGENTEAFF